This T cell receptor beta chain was recovered during a study of Graves' ophthalmopathy and Graves' hyperthyroidism. The CDR3 spans 14 residues. CDR1 and CDR2 from the germline V gene are MRHNA and SNTAGT. V was clipped by 8 bases and J by 5 bases, with 18 bases between them. Amplifying from RNA transcripts, the study obtained TCR beta CDR3 regions. HTBI primers served in a first-round RT-PCR, which a second-round multiplex PCR followed. In TCRdb, the multiplex PCR reads were re-called with MiXCR into one record per CDR3 protein. The data hold 350,000 to 400,000 distinct CDR3 sequences, with 15% observed a single time. This clonotype showed up many times.

The chain is built from TRBV6-4 and TRBJ1-2; no firm D call. Sequences were obtained from peripheral blood. The TCR comes from a woman aged 18-29 years with stable Graves' hyperthyroidism. Written as DNA, the CDR3 is TGTGCCAGCTACCATCGTGTCACAAAGTATGGCTACACCTTC. Its translation is CASYHRVTKYGYTF.